This entry lists 22 T cell receptor beta chains sequenced from one sample in a study of OX40 agonist ivuxolimab in advanced cancers. This table comes from immunoSEQ multiplex PCR, and its TCRdb copy is limited to in-frame clones, with some not included. The sample carries 75,000 to 100,000 clones, roughly nine tenths recorded once. The material sequenced was CD4+ or CD8+ T cells sorted from blood, taken in a trial of the OX40 agonist ivuxolimab. The source of these receptors is an adult with an advanced solid tumor such as melanoma, head and neck, liver or kidney cancer.

CDR3 region: CASSSQGGEQFF. The CDR3 coding sequence is TGTGCCAGCAGCTCACAGGGAGGGGAGCAGTTCTTC. The chain carries TRBV7-2 and TRBJ2-1; a weak D match, TRBD2 (7 bases). The V end lost 4 bases, the J end lost 10 bases, and 11 bases lay between the germline ends. This CDR3 is 12 amino acids long. The germline V gene has CDR1 SGHTA and CDR2 FQGNSA.

This chain joins TRBV4-1 and TRBJ2-1, with 13 bases fitting TRBD2. Germline CDR1 is MGHRA and CDR2 is YSYEKL. The CDR3 runs 18 residues. V dropped 0 bases and J dropped 5; count of bases not matched to a gene: 7. This chain's CDR3 is CASSQDPGLAGEHNEQFF. CDR3 bases: TGCGCCAGCAGCCAAGATCCAGGACTAGCGGGAGAGCACAATGAGCAGTTCTTC.

The chain has TRBV7-6 and TRBJ2-3; 14 nucleotides agree with TRBD2. The CDR3 has 18 amino acids. The trim removed 0 bases at V and 2 bases at J, leaving 4 bases unmatched. The V gene's germline CDR1 is SGHVS and CDR2 FNYEAQ. The CDR3 region is CASSLAPTSGGDTDTQYF. The CDR3 DNA follows: TGTGCCAGCAGCTTAGCCCCGACTAGCGGGGGGGACACAGATACGCAGTATTTT.

The gene calls are TRBV5-6 and TRBJ1-5, with a possible D match to TRBD1 (5 bases). The CDR3 runs 16 residues. V lost 0 bases, J lost 2 bases, and 12 bases lay in between. Per the germline V gene, CDR1 is SGHDT and CDR2 is YYEEEE. CDR3 region: CASSLDGGKGNQPQHF. For the CDR3, the DNA is TGTGCCAGCAGCTTGGACGGGGGAAAAGGCAATCAGCCCCAGCATTTT.

This chain uses TRBV6-5 with TRBJ1-5, with TRBD1 matching over 8 bases. The junction had 6 bases not matched to a gene; V was cut back by 6 bases and J by 2 bases. The CDR3 is 15 amino acids. Germline V gene sequence: CDR1 MNHEY, CDR2 SVGAGI. CDR3 DNA sequence: TGTGCCAGCAGCCCCCAGGGGGCCGGCAATCAGCCCCAGCATTTT. It specifies CASSPQGAGNQPQHF.

The chain combines TRBV19 with TRBJ2-2, with 10 bases that match TRBD2. Trimming removed 7 bases from V and 3 bases from J; junction bases left unmatched: 17. The CDR3 covers 19 residues. Germline CDR1 and CDR2: LNHDA and SQIVND (reference sequence). The CDR3 coding sequence is TGTGCCAGTACGGATCTAGCGGGGGCCTCAAACTCATACACCGGGGAGCTGTTTTTT. Its translation: CASTDLAGASNSYTGELFF.

The V call is TRBV9, the J call TRBJ2-3; D gene unclear. Trimming shortened V by 2 bases and J by 1 base, and 5 bases separated the two germline ends. The CDR3 runs to 13 residues. Germline V lookup: CDR1 SGDLS, CDR2 YYNGEE. This CDR3 reads CASSVQGTDTQYF. The CDR3 DNA follows: TGTGCCAGCAGCGTCCAGGGCACAGATACGCAGTATTTT.

The chain has TRBV13 and TRBJ2-2; 7 nucleotides match TRBD1. The germline gives CDR1 PRHDT, CDR2 FYEKMQ (reference sequence). This CDR3 spans 16 amino acids. V was clipped by 5 bases and J by 5 bases; unmatched bases: 11. CDR3 DNA sequence: TGTGCCAGCAGCCTCAGGGGGAAATTGTGGACCGGGGAGCTGTTTTTT. The encoded protein is CASSLRGKLWTGELFF.

The chain recombines TRBV2 with TRBJ2-1; D might be TRBD2 (6 bases). The CDR3 loop spans 13 amino acids. From germline, CDR1 is SNHLY and CDR2 FYNNEI. The V and J ends lost 8 bases and 0 bases respectively, with 8 bases between them. DNA of the CDR3: TGTGCCAGCTCTAGCGACTCCTACAATGAGCAGTTCTTC. Encoded protein: CASSSDSYNEQFF.

Only one count was recorded for this clone. Mismatch with germline at one junction end may stem from a read error. This chain connects TRBV27 to TRBJ2-3; D might be TRBD1 or TRBD2, each matching 6 bases. This CDR3 contains 15 residues. CDR1 is MNHEY, CDR2 SMNVEV, per germline (reference sequence). This chain's CDR3 is CTSSLPGAGTDTQYF. CDR3 nucleotide sequence: TGTACCAGCAGTTTACCGGGGGCGGGCACAGATACGCAGTATTTT.

Written as DNA, the CDR3 is TGTGCCAGCAGTGAAGAGGGCATTCTCTACAATGAGCAGTTCTTC. Its translation is CASSEEGILYNEQFF. The genes are TRBV2 and TRBJ2-1; D gene uncertain. Germline CDR1 SNHLY, CDR2 FYNNEI. This CDR3 has 15 residues. Trimming removed 1 base at V and 3 bases at J, with 10 bases between.

This chain joins TRBV10-3 and TRBJ1-2; the D is unclear. Germline V gives CDR1 ENHRY, CDR2 SYGVKD. Deletions cut 3 bases from V and 8 bases from J, with 13 bases between. The CDR3 consists of 13 residues. The CDR3 loop reads CAISEFPKAGYTF. For the CDR3, the DNA is TGTGCCATCAGTGAATTCCCCAAGGCGGGCTACACCTTC.

V and J are TRBV14 and TRBJ1-4; D gene ambiguous. The CDR3 extends over 13 amino acids. Per the germline V gene, CDR1 is SGHDN and CDR2 is FVKESK. Trimming left V 1 base short and J 6 bases short, with 6 bases between. CDR3 residues: CASSQGTYEKLFF. The CDR3 bases are TGTGCCAGCAGCCAAGGGACGTATGAAAAACTGTTTTTT.

The V call is TRBV6-1, the J call TRBJ1-1; the D is unclear. Germline V CDR1 and CDR2: MNHNS, SASEGT. This CDR3 contains 13 residues. Trimming took 9 bases from V and 0 from J, leaving 11 bases between them. The CDR3 DNA reads TGTGCCAGTAGCCGGCTGGTGAACACTGAAGCTTTCTTT. Amino acids: CASSRLVNTEAFF.

The chain combines TRBV2 with TRBJ1-6, with D tentatively TRBD1 (5 bases). V lost 2 bases and J lost 7, with 15 bases in between. Germline V gene data show CDR1 as SNHLY and CDR2 as FYNNEI. The CDR3 loop spans 16 amino acids. CDR3 nucleotide sequence: TGTGCCAGCAGTGAAACCGTGGGCAGGGCCAATTCACCCCTCCACTTT. This gives the protein CASSETVGRANSPLHF.

Regarding this clone: One end of the junction is discordant with germline, which a read error may explain. The V and J genes are TRBV7-7 and TRBJ2-1; D is possibly TRBD2 (5 bases). The CDR3 runs 14 residues. From germline, CDR1 is SSHAT and CDR2 FNYEAQ (reference sequence). The CDR3, as DNA: TGTGCTAGCAGCTTAAGGCCTGAGGGCAATGAGCAGTTCTTC. It is translated as CASSLRPEGNEQFF.

Comment on this clone: Compared with germline, one end of the junction differs, possibly owing to a read error. The chain joins TRBV18 to TRBJ1-1, with D perhaps TRBD1 (5 bases). Germline CDR1 KGHSH, CDR2 LQKENI. There are 14 residues in the CDR3. Here the CDR3 DNA reads TGTGCCAGCTCTCCACCACGTGAGGGGACTGAAGCTTTCTTT. Its translation: CASSPPREGTEAFF.

The chain employs TRBV7-9 and TRBJ1-1; D remains unclear. The V end was cut by 3 bases, the J end by 0 bases, with 11 bases between. This CDR3 is built from 15 residues. The germline gives CDR1 SEHNR, CDR2 FQNEAQ (reference sequence). In nucleotides, the CDR3 is TGTGCCAGCAGCTTTAACTTAGGGATGAACACTGAAGCTTTCTTT. Translating it yields CASSFNLGMNTEAFF.

This chain connects TRBV20-1 to TRBJ1-2; D is undetermined. In germline, CDR1 is DFQATT, CDR2 SNEGSKA (reference sequence). The V end lost 5 bases, the J end lost 7 bases, and 11 bases lay between the germline ends. This CDR3 is 11 amino acids long. This chain's CDR3 is CSAGIPGGYTF. The CDR3 DNA reads TGCAGTGCTGGCATTCCAGGTGGCTACACCTTC.

The table lists this clone with a few counts. The gene calls are TRBV4-1 and TRBJ1-1; TRBD1 aligns across 7 bases. Germline-derived CDR1 and CDR2 are MGHRA and YSYEKL. CDR3 length: 18 amino acids. V was pared by 1 base and J by 0 bases, with 11 bases of the junction left unmatched. CDR3 residues: CASSQAGQFRPLNTEAFF. CDR3 sequence (DNA): TGCGCCAGCAGCCAAGCGGGACAGTTTCGACCTCTGAACACTGAAGCTTTCTTT.

The V and J genes are TRBV6-6 and TRBJ2-7, with D perhaps TRBD2 (6 bases). The CDR3 sequence is 15 residues long. The germline gives CDR1 MNHNY, CDR2 SVGAGI (reference sequence). Trimming shortened V by 2 bases and J by 3 bases, and 14 bases separated the two germline ends. The CDR3 reads CASSYRPGGHYEQYF. DNA for the CDR3: TGTGCCAGCAGTTACCGCCCCGGGGGTCACTACGAGCAGTACTTC.

The chain links TRBV6-6 to TRBJ1-6; D unresolved. Trimming removed 5 bases from V and 6 bases from J, with 14 bases in between. Germline CDR1 reads MNHNY; CDR2 reads SVGAGI (reference sequence). The CDR3 has 15 amino acids. The DNA for the CDR3 is TGTGCCAGCAGTCCACAACGGGATAGTAATTCACCCCTCCACTTT. As protein: CASSPQRDSNSPLHF.